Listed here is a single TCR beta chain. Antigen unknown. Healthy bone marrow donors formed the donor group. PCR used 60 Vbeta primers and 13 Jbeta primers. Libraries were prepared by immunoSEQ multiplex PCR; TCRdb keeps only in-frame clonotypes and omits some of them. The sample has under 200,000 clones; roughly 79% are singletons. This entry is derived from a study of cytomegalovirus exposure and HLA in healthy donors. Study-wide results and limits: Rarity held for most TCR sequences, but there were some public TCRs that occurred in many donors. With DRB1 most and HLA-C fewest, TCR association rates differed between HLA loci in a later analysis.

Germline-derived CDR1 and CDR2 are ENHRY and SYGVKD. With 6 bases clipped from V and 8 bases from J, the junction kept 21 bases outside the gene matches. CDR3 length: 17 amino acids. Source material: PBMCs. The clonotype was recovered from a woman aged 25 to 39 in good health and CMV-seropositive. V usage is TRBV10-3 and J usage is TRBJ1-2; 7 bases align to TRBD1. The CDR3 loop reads CAIRDSGTAIPGKGYTF. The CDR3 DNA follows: TGTGCCATCAGAGATTCCGGGACAGCTATCCCTGGGAAAGGCTACACCTTC.